The clone carrying this T cell receptor (beta chain) came up many times. The sample originates from a study of T-cell reconstitution after alpha-beta-depleted transplantation in children. The CDR3 sequence is 15 residues long. Per the germline V gene, CDR1 is KGHDR and CDR2 is SFDVKD. Unmatched junction bases numbered 8, after V lost 3 bases and J lost 7 bases. Unique molecular identifiers were used in preparing the TCRbeta library. Each CDR3 protein gets one entry after TCRdb re-called the PCR reads with MiXCR. Of about 190,000 distinct CDR3 sequences in the sample, about 6.4% were seen once. This sequence joins TRBV24-1 and TRBJ2-1; 7 positions agree with TRBD1. The input for sequencing was PBMCs from the stem cell graft donor, taken from the stem cell graft. This receptor was obtained from a human donor who donated a stem cell graft to a child with Wiskott-Aldrich syndrome. The CDR3 reads CATSDLRQGGNEQFF. The DNA for the CDR3 is TGTGCCACCAGTGATCTTAGACAGGGTGGGAATGAGCAGTTCTTC.